The clone carrying this T cell receptor beta chain appeared many times. Using unique molecular identifiers, the investigators prepared the TCRbeta library. Each CDR3 protein gets one entry after TCRdb re-called the PCR reads with MiXCR. The table has about 230,000 distinct CDR3 sequences, 8% to 9.5% seen once. The data were taken from a study of T-cell reconstitution after alpha-beta-depleted transplantation in children. Germline values: CDR1 MNHEY, CDR2 SMNVEV (reference sequence). The CDR3 runs to 13 residues. V shed 3 bases and J shed 4 bases, with 9 bases lying between them. This chain uses TRBV27 with TRBJ1-1; a possible D gene is TRBD1 (6 bases). The clonotype comes from a human donor who donated a stem cell graft to a child with acute lymphoblastic leukemia. Specimen: PBMCs from the stem cell graft donor, collected from the stem cell graft. The CDR3: CASSFGGGTEAFF. The CDR3, as DNA: TGTGCCAGCAGTTTTGGAGGGGGCACTGAAGCTTTCTTT.